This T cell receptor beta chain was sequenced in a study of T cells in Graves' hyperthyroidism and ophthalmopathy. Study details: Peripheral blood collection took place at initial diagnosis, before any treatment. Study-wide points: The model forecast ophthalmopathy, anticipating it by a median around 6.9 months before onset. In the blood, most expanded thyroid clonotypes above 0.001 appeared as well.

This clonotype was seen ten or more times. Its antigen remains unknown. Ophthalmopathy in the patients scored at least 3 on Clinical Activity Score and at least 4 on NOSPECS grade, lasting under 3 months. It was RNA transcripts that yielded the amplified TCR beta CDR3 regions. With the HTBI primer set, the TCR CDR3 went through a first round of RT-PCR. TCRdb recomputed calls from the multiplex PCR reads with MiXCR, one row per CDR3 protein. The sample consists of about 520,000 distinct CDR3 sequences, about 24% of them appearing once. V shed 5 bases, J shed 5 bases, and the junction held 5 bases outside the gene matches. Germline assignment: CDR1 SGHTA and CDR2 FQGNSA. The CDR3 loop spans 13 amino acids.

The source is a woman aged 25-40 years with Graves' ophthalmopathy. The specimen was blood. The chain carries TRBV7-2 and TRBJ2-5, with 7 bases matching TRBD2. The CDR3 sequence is CASSPGLVETQYF. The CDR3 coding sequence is TGTGCCAGCAGCCCCGGACTAGTTGAGACCCAGTACTTC.